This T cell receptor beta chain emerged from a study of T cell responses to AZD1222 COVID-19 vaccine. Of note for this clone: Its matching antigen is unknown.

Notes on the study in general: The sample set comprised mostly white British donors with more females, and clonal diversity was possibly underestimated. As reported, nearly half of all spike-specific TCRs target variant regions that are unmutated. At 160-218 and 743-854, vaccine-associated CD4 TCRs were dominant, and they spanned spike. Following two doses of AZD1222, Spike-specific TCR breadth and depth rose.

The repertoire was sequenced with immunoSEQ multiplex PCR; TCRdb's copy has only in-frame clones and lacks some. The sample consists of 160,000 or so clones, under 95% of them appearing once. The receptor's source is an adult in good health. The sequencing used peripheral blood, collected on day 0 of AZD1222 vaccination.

CDR3 sequence reads: CASSLADRLGPQHF. In DNA form, the CDR3 reads TGTGCCAGCAGTTTAGCGGACAGGCTAGGGCCCCAGCATTTT. The V call is TRBV28, the J call TRBJ1-5; 7 nucleotides match TRBD1. Germline V gives CDR1 MDHEN, CDR2 SYDVKM. J was trimmed by 9 bases and V by 2 bases; bases with no gene match: 7. The length of the CDR3 is 14 residues.